The table lists the clone carrying this T cell receptor beta chain with a count of one. Its antigen is currently unknown. Single viable CD3+CD4+CD8-CD45RO+ cells were sorted as the memory CD4+ T cells. Serum IgG to CMV pp150, pp28, p38 and p52 defined serostatus. These data originate in a study of memory CD4+ T cells and cytomegalovirus serostatus. Study background: Healthy Belgian adult donors included about nine CMV-positive and some 23 CMV-negative people. Study-level results: Of 150 to 200 reported CMV TCRbeta sequences, under 70 were found in memory CD4+ repertoires.

Using immunoSEQ multiplex PCR, the repertoire was profiled, and TCRdb retains in-frame clones only, with some absent. The sample has 50,000 to 55,000 clones; 75% to 85% are singletons. Material for sequencing was memory CD4+ T cells from blood. This TCR came from an adult in good health and CMV-seronegative.

CDR3 residues: CASSPRGTTNSPLHF. The CDR3 DNA reads TGTGCCAGCAGTCCAAGGGGGACAACGAATTCACCCCTCCACTTT. The V call is TRBV25-1, the J call TRBJ1-6, with TRBD1 as a possible D gene (6 bases). The V and J ends lost 5 bases and 7 bases respectively, with 15 bases between them. Germline CDR1 MGHDK, CDR2 SYGVNS. The CDR3 length is 15 residues.